At least ten counts were recorded for the clone carrying this T cell receptor (beta chain). Its antigen is not known. The data were obtained in a study of T cells in Graves' hyperthyroidism and ophthalmopathy. Study in general: The initial diagnosis was the point when peripheral blood was collected, ahead of any treatment.

Authors of the study amplified TCR beta CDR3 regions from RNA transcripts. During a first-round RT-PCR of the TCR CDR3, the HTBI primer set was used. TCRdb reprocessed the multiplex PCR reads via MiXCR and lists one record per CDR3 protein. The table records about 610,000 distinct CDR3 sequences, approximately 14% of them present only once. Ophthalmopathy cases met thresholds of Clinical Activity Score at least 3, NOSPECS grade at least 4 and duration under 3 months. The germline gives CDR1 MGHDK, CDR2 SYGVNS. The CDR3 contains 16 residues. Trimming stripped 1 base from V and 2 bases from J, with 13 bases between. Whole-study findings and limits: Blood also contained most expanded thyroid clonotypes above 0.001.

The clonotype was recovered from a woman between 40 and 50 years old with Graves' ophthalmopathy. The chain uses TRBV25-1 and TRBJ2-3; D is uncertain. Material: blood. CDR3 residues: CASSEWIDGTTDTQYF. DNA of the CDR3: TGTGCCAGCAGTGAATGGATCGACGGTACCACAGATACGCAGTATTTT.